Each of the 14 T cell receptor beta chains below was sequenced from the same sample in a study of tissue T cells after allogeneic stem cell transplantation. Adult allogeneic hematopoietic cell transplant recipients with steroid-refractory graft-versus-host disease were prospectively enrolled for research autopsy. Assay: immunoSEQ multiplex PCR; the TCRdb copy retains only in-frame clones and omits some. This table holds 3,300 or so clones, less than 80% found once. The input for sequencing was small intestine tissue, taken at autopsy. The receptors stem from an older male patient with steroid-refractory graft-versus-host disease after an allogeneic stem cell transplant. Some T cells may originate from the graft donor.

There are a few counts of this clone. V usage is TRBV6-2 or TRBV6-3 and J usage is TRBJ1-5, with 10 bases identical to TRBD1. The CDR3 runs to 21 residues. From germline, CDR1 is MNHEY and CDR2 SVGEGT. Germline trimming cut 0 bases from V and 2 bases from J; bases unmatched to any gene: 16. As DNA, the CDR3 is TGTGCCAGCAGTTACTCGCCCACAGCGGGACAGGGGTTATGGCGCAATCAGCCCCAGCATTTT. This encodes CASSYSPTAGQGLWRNQPQHF.

V is TRBV28 and J is TRBJ2-7, with TRBD2 matching over 14 bases. V lost 3 bases and J lost 7; bases outside the gene matches: 11. Looked up from germline, CDR1 is MDHEN and CDR2 is SYDVKM. The length of the CDR3 is 17 residues. CDR3 DNA sequence: TGTGCCAGCAGTTTTCCAACCCGACTAGCGGGGGGGCATGAGCAGTACTTC. Translation: CASSFPTRLAGGHEQYF.

A single count supports this clone. The J gene is TRBJ1-2, the V gene TRBV19; 8 nucleotides agree with TRBD1. The germline V gene encodes CDR1 LNHDA and CDR2 SQIVND (reference sequence). V dropped 5 bases and J dropped 4; count of bases not matched to a gene: 9. CDR3 size: 15 residues. The CDR3 coding sequence is TGTGCCAGTAGTGCCCGGGACAGGCTCTCCTATGGCTACACCTTC. Translation: CASSARDRLSYGYTF.

The chain combines TRBV5-6 with TRBJ2-2; 8 bases match TRBD1. Looked up from germline, CDR1 is SGHDT and CDR2 is YYEEEE. The V gene end was trimmed by 2 bases and the J gene end by 4 bases; junction bases not matched to a gene: 4. CDR3 length: 15 amino acids. The CDR3 coding sequence is TGTGCCAGCAGCTTCCCAACAGGGGGCACCGGGGAGCTGTTTTTT. Translated: CASSFPTGGTGELFF.

V is TRBV5-1 and J is TRBJ2-3; a possible D gene is TRBD1 (6 bases). V was shortened by 3 bases and J by 4 bases, with 15 bases between the two germline ends. Germline V CDR1 and CDR2: SGHRS, YFSETQ. This CDR3 has 15 residues. Written as DNA, the CDR3 is TGCGCCAGCAGCTCCAGGGGTGAGGGCGCAGATACGCAGTATTTT. Residues: CASSSRGEGADTQYF.

The V call is TRBV6-4, the J call TRBJ1-2; possible D gene TRBD1, 6 bases. Germline assignment: CDR1 MRHNA and CDR2 SNTAGT. V lost 3 bases and J lost 0, with 11 bases in between. The CDR3 extends over 15 amino acids. CDR3 amino acids: CASSESDSPNYGYTF. DNA of the CDR3: TGTGCCAGCAGTGAATCGGACAGCCCTAACTATGGCTACACCTTC.

V and J are TRBV5-4 and TRBJ1-2; the match to TRBD1 covers 11 bases. This CDR3 has 16 amino acids. Germline V gene data show CDR1 as SGHNT and CDR2 as YYREEE (reference sequence). V shed 4 bases and J 7 bases; nucleotides not matched to a gene: 12. The CDR3 DNA is TGTGCCAGCAGCGACCGGGGACAGGGGGTAGTTGGTGGCTACACCTTC. Translated, it gives CASSDRGQGVVGGYTF.

The V and J genes are TRBV4-1 and TRBJ2-3; 7 nucleotides align to TRBD2. V was pared by 1 base and J by 4 bases, with 11 bases of the junction left unmatched. Germline V CDR1 and CDR2: MGHRA, YSYEKL. CDR3 length: 17 residues. Here the CDR3 DNA reads TGCGCCAGCAGCCAAGTGTTGGGGCGGGGGTCTGCAGATACGCAGTATTTT. Protein sequence: CASSQVLGRGSADTQYF.

This clone was seen more than once but under ten times. This rearrangement joins TRBV19 to TRBJ2-5; 11 positions agree with TRBD2. Trimming removed 9 bases from V and 5 bases from J; junction bases left unmatched: 2. The length of the CDR3 is 12 residues. The V gene's germline CDR1 is LNHDA and CDR2 SQIVND (reference sequence). The CDR3 region has the DNA TGTGCCAGCCGACTAGCGGGGGAGACCCAGTACTTC. It codes for CASRLAGETQYF.

This chain connects TRBV5-1 to TRBJ2-2; D may be TRBD1 (5 bases). V was trimmed by 3 bases and J by 5 bases, leaving 8 bases between them. Germline V CDR1 and CDR2: SGHRS, YFSETQ. The CDR3 extends over 13 amino acids. CDR3 region: CASSYAGTGELFF. Here the CDR3 DNA reads TGCGCCAGCAGCTATGCAGGGACCGGGGAGCTGTTTTTT. Full variable domain (outside the CDR3, taken from reference TRBV5-1 and TRBJ2-2): KAGVTQTPRYLIKTRGQQVTLSCSPISGHRSVSWYQQTPGQGLQFLFEYFSETQRNKGNFPGRFSGRQFSNSRSEMNVSTLELGDSALYLCASSYAGTGELFFGEGSRLTVL.

The chain uses TRBV3-1 (or the pseudogene TRBV3-2) and TRBJ2-7; D gene uncertain. The CDR3 contains 14 residues. V was clipped by 4 bases and J by 2 bases, with 12 bases between them. Germline assignment: CDR1 LGHDT and CDR2 YNNKEL (reference sequence). CDR3 protein: CASSPSPGAYEQYF. CDR3 in DNA: TGTGCCAGCAGCCCCTCCCCTGGGGCCTACGAGCAGTACTTC.

The V and J genes are TRBV6-2 or TRBV6-3 and TRBJ1-1, with 9 bases lining up with TRBD1. The J segment lost 0 bases and the V segment lost 0 bases, leaving 2 bases of the junction unmatched. This CDR3 has 16 amino acids. Germline CDR1 is MNHEY and CDR2 is SVGEGT. CDR3 in amino acids: CASSYSRTGVNTEAFF. In DNA, the CDR3 is TGTGCCAGCAGTTACTCGAGGACAGGGGTGAACACTGAAGCTTTCTTT.

The J gene is TRBJ1-1, the V gene TRBV5-1, with D unresolved. Trimming cost V 0 bases and J 7 bases, with 4 bases left between them. This CDR3 region has 11 residues. Germline V gene lookup returns CDR1 SGHRS and CDR2 YFSETQ. The DNA for the CDR3 is TGCGCCAGCAGCTTGGGTTTTGAAGCTTTCTTT. Amino acid sequence: CASSLGFEAFF.

J is TRBJ2-7 and V is TRBV27, with D unclear. Germline V lookup: CDR1 MNHEY, CDR2 SMNVEV (reference sequence). V lost 2 bases to trimming and J lost 2 bases, with 7 bases between them. The CDR3 is 13 residues long. CDR3 region: CASSLMQTYEQYF. CDR3 coding DNA: TGTGCCAGCAGTTTAATGCAGACCTACGAGCAGTACTTC.